This T cell receptor beta chain is from a study of identical twins. Regarding this clonotype: Its antigen is as yet unknown.

V was trimmed by 2 bases and J by 2 bases, leaving 15 bases between them. CDR1 and CDR2 (germline): DFQATT, SNEGSKA (reference sequence). This CDR3 spans 15 amino acids. Study results and limitations: Out-of-frame alpha sequences shared by twins showed excess low generation probability. Within cord blood, abundant beta clonotypes carried fewer insertions, but memory repertoires showed no such trend.

TCRdb ran MiXCR on the 5' RACE reads and lists one entry per CDR3 protein. The sample holds 400,000 to 550,000 distinct CDR3 sequences, over 11% seen once. All donors comprised healthy Caucasians. A further study also used this sample, focusing on yellow fever vaccine responses in identical twins. From that report: Twins' vaccine T cell responses were reported to seem partly convergent and partly personalized.

The sequenced material came from CD4+ T cells sorted from blood. The receptor's source is a woman aged 18 to 35 in good health. The chain carries TRBV20-1 and TRBJ1-1, with a weak D call TRBD1 (5 bases). For the CDR3, the DNA is TGCAGTGCTAGATCAGGGACTATGGCCAACACTGAAGCTTTCTTT. It specifies CSARSGTMANTEAFF.